This paragraph covers one T cell receptor beta chain sequence. Its antigen remains unidentified. Per-base quality was not reported, and no clone a single base away is much larger than it. Other nucleotide sequences in the sample specify the same CDR3. Using the deep immunoSEQ assay, TCR CDR3 regions were amplified from genomic DNA by multiplex PCR. For each cell subset, the extracted genomic DNA was distributed evenly across all wells of several immunoSEQ 96-well plates, and each plate served as one replicate. For sorted subsets, roughly 200 ng of genomic DNA, equivalent to some 30,000 T cell genomes, went into each replicate PCR. The purified libraries were quantified using a Qubit 3.0 fluorometer, sized with a Bioanalyzer 2100, and then quantified again using the KAPA Library Quantification kit. A separate single-read 150-cycle Illumina NextSeq 550 flow cell was used to sequence each immunoSEQ 96-well plate. The study's processing was this. Because the immunoSEQ output held only junctional sequences and lacked quality scores, the filtering could not match the filtering applied to full-length reads. Sequences were annotated with PyIR, a Python wrapper for IgBLAST v1.9, using IMGT germline references to assign V/J genes and CDR3. Reads with weak V/J assignments (E-value above 1e-6), missing CDR3, stop codons, out-of-frame junctions, or ambiguous translated residues were removed. A V3J clonotype was defined by an identical inferred V gene, J gene, and CDR3 amino acid sequence. The percentage overlap between two repertoires was calculated by dividing the number of shared unique clonotypes by the size of the smaller repertoire. Three approaches were used to assess repertoire richness: RTK rarefaction, the Chao1 estimator, and Recon v2.1 estimates of unobserved clonotypes. Generation probabilities for all TCRbeta clonotypes obtained by the gDNA method from a few donors were computed using OLGA. Imported from immuneACCESS, the table was reduced by TCRdb to in-frame sequences with V and J called. These copies leave out some clones; in studies compared against another copy, an unresolved V gene accounts for under half, and the cause of the remainder is not known. V and J calls and clone size follow that table, whereas D and trimming were derived from the DNA. For this sample the table gives 1,400,000 or so clones, of which approximately 98.5% were detected only once. Jointly, the top ten make up 0.3% to 0.45% of the sample.

This sample stems from a study of shared clonotypes between healthy human individuals (TCRdb year 2020). Study-wide context: The cohort included a few men and a couple of women between 18 and 49 years of age. For each donor, CD4 naive and CD4 memory were each run on three plates, CD8 naive on two plates, and CD8 memory on one plate. To estimate repertoire size and how much clonotype sharing occurs between individuals, the study deeply sequenced the blood TCR repertoires of several healthy adults. To increase sequencing depth and limit assay-specific biases, different laboratories used diverse techniques to prepare libraries and sequence TCR repertoires. Leukapheresis yielded between about 0.85 and 10 billion PBMCs per donor.

Healthy HIV-negative adults with no recently reported acute infections or vaccinations were included as donors. Only Caucasian adults living in Nashville, Tennessee, USA were represented among the donors. CD4+ T cells were enriched through magnetic negative selection, after which naive cells were positively selected on CD45RA and the remaining negative fraction served as the memory subset. After blood collection by leukapheresis, PBMCs were isolated using Ficoll-Histopaque density gradient centrifugation and then cryopreserved in the vapor phase of liquid nitrogen. Analytical flow cytometry was used to check the purity and quantity of every magnetically sorted T cell population. From each sorted fraction, genomic DNA was isolated and quantified by UV absorbance on a Nanodrop 2000c. Ends trimmed: V by 3 bases, J by 1 base; bases unmatched to a gene: 2. From the germline V gene, CDR1 is SGHRS and CDR2 is YFSETQ. The CDR3 spans 16 residues, from the cysteine through the phenylalanine. The kept DNA is CDR3 alone, 48 bases in frame from the first base.

The research as a whole found: Compared with non-shared clonotypes, the clonotypes found in all four sorted-subset donors had higher generation probabilities. Naive subsets generally had larger estimated clonotype richness than memory subsets did. Even with the large sequencing depth, rarefaction of the sorted-subset datasets indicated that sequencing was incomplete. Across several donors, about 4.5% of naive CD4, roughly 3.5% of naive CD8, around 2.5% of memory CD4, and over 0.35% of memory CD8 clonotypes were shared. Because the study included only a small number of donors, the genetic and exposure-history diversity represented was limited. Pairwise subsampling led to the expectation that sequencing depth would affect the degree of clonotype sharing among donors. Sampling was restricted to blood, and TCR repertoires in tissue are likely to differ from TCR repertoires in blood.

Sequenced material: naive CD4+ T cells sorted from blood. The cell subset or site label for this specimen denotes: CD45RA+ positively selected. The clonotype was recovered from a man aged 30-40 years in good health. The chain uses TRBV5-1 and TRBJ2-1; 12 central nucleotides agree with TRBD2. The CDR3 is CASSSGLAGSYNEQFF. Here is the DNA: TGCGCCAGCAGCTCGGGACTAGCGGGTTCCTACAATGAGCAGTTCTTC.